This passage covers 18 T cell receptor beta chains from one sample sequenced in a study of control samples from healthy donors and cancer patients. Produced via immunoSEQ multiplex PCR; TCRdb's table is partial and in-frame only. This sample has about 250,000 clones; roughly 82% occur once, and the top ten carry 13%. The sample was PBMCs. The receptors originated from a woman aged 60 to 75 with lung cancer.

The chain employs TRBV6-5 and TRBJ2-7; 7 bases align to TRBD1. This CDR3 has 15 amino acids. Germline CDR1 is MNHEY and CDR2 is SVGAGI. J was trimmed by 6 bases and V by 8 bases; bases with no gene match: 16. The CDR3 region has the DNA TGTGCCAGCCGCCCGCCGGGACAGACCCCTGGCGAGCAGTACTTC. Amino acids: CASRPPGQTPGEQYF.

The CDR3 loop reads CASSRTGGGGELFF. The CDR3 DNA reads TGTGCCAGCAGCCGGACTGGAGGGGGCGGGGAGCTGTTTTTT. The chain has TRBV11-3 and TRBJ2-2, with D possibly called TRBD1 or TRBD2 (6 bases each). Trimming left V 5 bases short and J 7 bases short, with 14 bases between. Looked up from germline, CDR1 is SGHNT and CDR2 is YENEEA. There are 14 residues in the CDR3.

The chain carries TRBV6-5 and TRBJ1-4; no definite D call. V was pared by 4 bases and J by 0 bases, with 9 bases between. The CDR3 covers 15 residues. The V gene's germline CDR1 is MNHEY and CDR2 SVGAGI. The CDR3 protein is CASSLRIATNEKLFF. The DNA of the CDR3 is TGTGCCAGCAGTTTGCGAATTGCAACTAATGAAAAACTGTTTTTT.

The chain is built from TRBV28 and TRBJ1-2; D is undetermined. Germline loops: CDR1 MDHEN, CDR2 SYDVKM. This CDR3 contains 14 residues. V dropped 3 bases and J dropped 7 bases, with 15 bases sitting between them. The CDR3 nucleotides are TGTGCCAGCAGTTTCGGATATGGGCGCTTTGGCTACACCTTC. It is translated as CASSFGYGRFGYTF.

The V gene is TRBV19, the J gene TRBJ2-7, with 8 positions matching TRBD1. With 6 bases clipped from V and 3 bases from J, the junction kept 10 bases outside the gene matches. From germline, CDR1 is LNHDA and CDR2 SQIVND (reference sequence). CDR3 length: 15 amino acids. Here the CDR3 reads CASRTTDRAHYEQYF. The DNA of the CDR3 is TGTGCCAGTAGAACGACGGACAGGGCCCACTACGAGCAGTACTTC. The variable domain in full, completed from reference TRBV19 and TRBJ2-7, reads DGGITQSPKYLFRKEGQNVTLSCEQNLNHDAMYWYRQDPGQGLRLIYYSQIVNDFQKGDIAEGYSVSREKKESFPLTVTSAQKNPTAFYLCASRTTDRAHYEQYFGPGTRLTVT.

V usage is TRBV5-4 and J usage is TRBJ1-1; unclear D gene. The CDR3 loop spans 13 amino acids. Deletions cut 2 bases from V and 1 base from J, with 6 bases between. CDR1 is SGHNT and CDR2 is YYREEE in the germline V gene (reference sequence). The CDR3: CASSLTANTEAFF. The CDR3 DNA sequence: TGTGCCAGCAGCTTAACAGCGAACACTGAAGCTTTCTTT. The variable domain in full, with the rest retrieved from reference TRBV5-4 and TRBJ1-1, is ETGVTQSPTHLIKTRGQQVTLRCSSQSGHNTVSWYQQALGQGPQFIFQYYREEENGRGNFPPRFSGLQFPNYSSELNVNALELDDSALYLCASSLTANTEAFFGQGTRLTVV.

This CDR3 reads CASSQPRTDGNEKLFF. CDR3 DNA sequence: TGTGCCAGCAGCCAACCCCGGACGGACGGTAATGAAAAACTGTTTTTT. The chain recombines TRBV25-1 with TRBJ1-4; no clear D. Germline CDR1 reads MGHDK; CDR2 reads SYGVNS. The CDR3 length is 16 residues. Trimming took off 6 bases at V and 4 bases at J, with 18 bases between the two ends.

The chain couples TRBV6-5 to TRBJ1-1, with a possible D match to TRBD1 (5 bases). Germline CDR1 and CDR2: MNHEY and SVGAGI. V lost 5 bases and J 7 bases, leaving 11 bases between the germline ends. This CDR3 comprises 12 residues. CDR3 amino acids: CASSHRNGEAFF. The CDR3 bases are TGTGCCAGCAGTCACAGGAACGGTGAAGCTTTCTTT.

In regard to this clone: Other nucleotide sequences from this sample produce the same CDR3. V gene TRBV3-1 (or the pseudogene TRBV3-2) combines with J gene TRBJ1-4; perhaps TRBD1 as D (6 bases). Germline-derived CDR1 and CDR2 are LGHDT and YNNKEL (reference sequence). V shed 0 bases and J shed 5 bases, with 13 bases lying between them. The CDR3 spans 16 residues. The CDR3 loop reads CASSQDVTGRNEKLFF. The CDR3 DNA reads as TGTGCCAGCAGCCAAGATGTCACAGGGCGGAATGAAAAACTGTTTTTT.

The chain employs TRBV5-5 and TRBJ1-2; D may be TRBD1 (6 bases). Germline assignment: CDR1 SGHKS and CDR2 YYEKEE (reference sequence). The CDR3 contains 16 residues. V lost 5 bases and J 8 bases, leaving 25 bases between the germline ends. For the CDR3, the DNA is TGTGCCAGCAGGCTCTTGCTTGGGAGGACAGACCAAGGCTACACCTTC. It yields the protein CASRLLLGRTDQGYTF.

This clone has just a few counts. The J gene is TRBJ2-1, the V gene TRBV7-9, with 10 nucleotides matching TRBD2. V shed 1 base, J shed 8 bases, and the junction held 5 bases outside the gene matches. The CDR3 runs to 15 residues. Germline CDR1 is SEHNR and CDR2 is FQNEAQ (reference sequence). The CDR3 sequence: CASSLGLAGEDEQFF. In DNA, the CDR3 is TGTGCCAGCAGCTTAGGCCTAGCGGGGGAGGATGAGCAGTTCTTC.

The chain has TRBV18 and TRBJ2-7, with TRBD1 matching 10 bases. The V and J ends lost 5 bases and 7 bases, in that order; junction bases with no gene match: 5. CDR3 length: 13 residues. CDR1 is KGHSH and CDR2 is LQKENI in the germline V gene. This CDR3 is CASSGDRGGEQYF. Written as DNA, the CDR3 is TGTGCCAGCTCAGGGGACAGGGGTGGAGAGCAGTACTTC.

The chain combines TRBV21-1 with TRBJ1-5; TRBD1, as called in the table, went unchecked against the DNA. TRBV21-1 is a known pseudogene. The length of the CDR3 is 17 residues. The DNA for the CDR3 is TGTGCCAGCAGCGCCCCAGGGGGACACGGGGCTTTTCAGCCCCAGCATTTT. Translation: CASSAPGGHGAFQPQHF.

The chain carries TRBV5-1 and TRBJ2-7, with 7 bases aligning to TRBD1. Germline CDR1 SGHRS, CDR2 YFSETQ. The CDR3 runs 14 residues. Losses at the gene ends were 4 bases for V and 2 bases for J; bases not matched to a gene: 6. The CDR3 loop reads CASSRGQDAYEQYF. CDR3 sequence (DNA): TGCGCCAGCAGCCGAGGACAGGACGCCTACGAGCAGTACTTC. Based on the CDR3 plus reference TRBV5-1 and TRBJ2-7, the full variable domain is KAGVTQTPRYLIKTRGQQVTLSCSPISGHRSVSWYQQTPGQGLQFLFEYFSETQRNKGNFPGRFSGRQFSNSRSEMNVSTLELGDSALYLCASSRGQDAYEQYFGPGTRLTVT.

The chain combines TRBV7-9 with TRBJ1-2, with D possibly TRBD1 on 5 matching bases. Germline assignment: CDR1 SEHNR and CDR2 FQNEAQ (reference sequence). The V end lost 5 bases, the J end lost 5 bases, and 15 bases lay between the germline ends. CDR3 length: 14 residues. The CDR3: CASSPRRGTYGYTF. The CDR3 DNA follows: TGTGCCAGCAGCCCAAGGCGGGGCACTTATGGCTACACCTTC.

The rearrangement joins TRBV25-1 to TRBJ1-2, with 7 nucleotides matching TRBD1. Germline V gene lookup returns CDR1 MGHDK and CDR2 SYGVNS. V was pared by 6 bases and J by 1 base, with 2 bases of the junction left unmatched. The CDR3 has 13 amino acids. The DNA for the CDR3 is TGTGCCAGCAGGGGGACAGATAACTATGGCTACACCTTC. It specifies CASRGTDNYGYTF.

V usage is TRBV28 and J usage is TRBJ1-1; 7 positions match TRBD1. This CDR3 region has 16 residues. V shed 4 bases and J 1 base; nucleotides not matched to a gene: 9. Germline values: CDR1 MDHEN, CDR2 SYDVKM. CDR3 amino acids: CASSSPGTAKNTEAFF. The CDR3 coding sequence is TGTGCCAGCAGTTCCCCCGGGACAGCGAAGAACACTGAAGCTTTCTTT.

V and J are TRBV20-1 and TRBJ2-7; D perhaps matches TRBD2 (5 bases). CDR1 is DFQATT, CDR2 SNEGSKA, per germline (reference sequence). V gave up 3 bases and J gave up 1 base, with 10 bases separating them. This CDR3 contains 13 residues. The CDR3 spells CSASDRGSYEQYF. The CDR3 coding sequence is TGCAGTGCTAGTGATCGGGGTTCCTACGAGCAGTACTTC.